The 30 T cell receptor beta chains reported below all come from one sample, sequenced in a study of graft-versus-host responses after intestinal transplantation. Using immunoSEQ multiplex PCR, the repertoire was profiled, and TCRdb retains in-frame clones only, with some absent. The data show some 14,000 clones, about four fifths seen once. Sequences were derived from PBMCs, sampled after intestinal transplantation. Receptor source: a human patient who received an intestinal transplant, so some T cells may come from the graft donor.

The J gene is TRBJ2-1, the V gene TRBV11-2, with TRBD2 as a possible D gene (6 bases). Looked up from germline, CDR1 is SGHAT and CDR2 is FQNNGV. V lost 6 bases to trimming and J lost 3 bases, with 15 bases between them. The CDR3 consists of 15 residues. DNA for the CDR3: TGTGCCAGCAGACTCGGCGGGACCATCTACAATGAGCAGTTCTTC. It is translated as CASRLGGTIYNEQFF.

The gene calls are TRBV7-9 and TRBJ1-5, with D hard to call. Between the trimmed V and J ends, which lost 1 base and 4 bases, there was a span of 5 bases. CDR1 is SEHNR, CDR2 FQNEAQ, per germline (reference sequence). The CDR3 is made up of 13 amino acids. CDR3 coding DNA: TGTGCCAGCAGCTTAGGGCAGAATCAGCCCCAGCATTTT. Its translation: CASSLGQNQPQHF.

The chain employs TRBV5-5 and TRBJ1-1; D is undetermined. Germline CDR1 and CDR2: SGHKS and YYEKEE (reference sequence). V was trimmed by 2 bases and J by 5 bases, leaving 10 bases between them. The CDR3 has 13 residues. CDR3: CASSFSGVTEAFF. The CDR3 region has the DNA TGTGCCAGCAGCTTTTCCGGGGTTACTGAAGCTTTCTTT.

The chain employs TRBV5-1 and TRBJ2-1, with a possible D match to TRBD1 (5 bases). Trimming cost V 4 bases and J 4 bases, with 15 bases left between them. Germline CDR1 is SGHRS and CDR2 is YFSETQ. The CDR3 is 15 amino acids. In DNA form, the CDR3 reads TGCGCCAGCAGCCCCACGACAGACACTTACAATGAGCAGTTCTTC. Protein: CASSPTTDTYNEQFF.

V usage is TRBV29-1 and J usage is TRBJ2-2, with D uncertain. The germline V gene has CDR1 SQVTM and CDR2 ANQGSEA. This CDR3 spans 12 amino acids. This CDR3 reads CRAGPNTGELFF. Written as DNA, the CDR3 is TGCAGGGCTGGCCCGAACACCGGGGAGCTGTTTTTT.

The chain has TRBV2 and TRBJ1-1; 8 nucleotides align to TRBD1. V dropped 7 bases and J dropped 4; count of bases not matched to a gene: 8. Germline lookup yields CDR1 SNHLY and CDR2 FYNNEI. CDR3 length equals 14 residues. The CDR3: CASNSGGRSTEAFF. CDR3 nucleotide sequence: TGTGCCAGCAATTCAGGGGGCAGGTCCACTGAAGCTTTCTTT.

The V gene is TRBV2, the J gene TRBJ2-7, with D possibly matching TRBD1 (6 bases). Trimming left V 4 bases short and J 4 bases short, with 20 bases between. Looked up from germline, CDR1 is SNHLY and CDR2 is FYNNEI. The CDR3 totals 16 residues. The CDR3 reads CASSAATGPTYYEQYF. CDR3 nucleotides: TGTGCCAGCAGTGCGGCCACAGGGCCTACTTATTACGAGCAGTACTTC.

The chain has TRBV6-4 and TRBJ2-1; no reliable D call. This CDR3 contains 12 residues. The V end was cut by 5 bases, the J end by 9 bases, with 11 bases between. Germline CDR1 reads MRHNA; CDR2 reads SNTAGT. CDR3 sequence reads: CASSPEVGEQFF. The CDR3 DNA reads as TGTGCCAGCAGTCCAGAAGTGGGTGAGCAGTTCTTC.

This chain uses TRBV5-4 with TRBJ2-5; TRBD1 matches 7 bases. With V trimmed by 4 bases and J by 8 bases, 17 bases remained unmatched. The length of the CDR3 is 16 residues. CDR1 SGHNT and CDR2 YYREEE come from the germline V gene (reference sequence). CDR3 nucleotides: TGTGCCAGCAGCGACGCTAGAACGGACAGGAGGCTTACCCAGTACTTC. Protein: CASSDARTDRRLTQYF.

The chain combines TRBV7-9 with TRBJ2-1, with 11 bases fitting TRBD2. This CDR3 contains 14 residues. The trim removed 5 bases at V and 6 bases at J, leaving 3 bases unmatched. Germline CDR1 is SEHNR and CDR2 is FQNEAQ (reference sequence). CDR3 in DNA: TGTGCCAGCAGCAAAACTAGCGGGAGCAATGAGCAGTTCTTC. This codes for CASSKTSGSNEQFF.

This clone was seen a handful of times. The DNA for the CDR3 is TGCGCCAGCAGCTCACAGGGCGACGGCACTGAAGCTTTCTTT. This encodes CASSSQGDGTEAFF. The gene calls are TRBV5-1 and TRBJ1-1; D perhaps matches TRBD1 (6 bases). The V gene's germline CDR1 is SGHRS and CDR2 YFSETQ. Trimming cost V 3 bases and J 4 bases, with 13 bases left between them. CDR3 length: 14 amino acids.

V and J are TRBV28 and TRBJ1-5; D gene ambiguous. The germline gives CDR1 MDHEN, CDR2 SYDVKM. This CDR3 contains 12 residues. The V and J ends lost 5 bases and 7 bases respectively, with 9 bases between them. The CDR3 DNA follows: TGTGCCAGCAGTGATTTCATCCAGCCCCAGCATTTT. Its protein product is CASSDFIQPQHF.

The CDR3 sequence: CASSGGTGVYNEQFF. The CDR3 DNA follows: TGTGCCAGCAGTGGCGGGACTGGTGTTTACAATGAGCAGTTCTTC. The rearrangement joins TRBV2 to TRBJ2-1; possibly TRBD2 for D (6 bases). CDR1 SNHLY and CDR2 FYNNEI come from the germline V gene. The CDR3 has 15 amino acids. Between the trimmed V and J ends, which lost 4 bases and 4 bases, there was a span of 14 bases.

This clone has a single count. The chain carries TRBV6-6 and TRBJ2-1, with no clear D. The CDR3 consists of 11 residues. V lost 6 bases and J lost 4, with 4 bases in between. In germline, CDR1 is MNHNY, CDR2 SVGAGI (reference sequence). As DNA, the CDR3 is TGTGCCAGCAGGGAGTACAATGAGCAGTTCTTC. As protein: CASREYNEQFF.

This clone was observed once. The V call is TRBV5-1, the J call TRBJ2-3; 8 bases line up with TRBD2. Germline CDR1 SGHRS, CDR2 YFSETQ. V was pared by 4 bases and J by 3 bases, with 7 bases of the junction left unmatched. CDR3 length: 15 residues. The DNA for the CDR3 is TGCGCCAGCAGCCCCGGTGCTAGCGGGACAGATACGCAGTATTTT. Translated: CASSPGASGTDTQYF.

V usage is TRBV28 and J usage is TRBJ2-5; D is perhaps TRBD1 (5 bases). Trimming cost V 3 bases and J 7 bases, with 21 bases left between them. The germline V gene encodes CDR1 MDHEN and CDR2 SYDVKM. The CDR3 extends over 16 amino acids. CDR3 sequence: CASSFPQGPPQGTQYF. The CDR3 DNA follows: TGTGCCAGCAGTTTCCCCCAGGGCCCTCCTCAGGGGACCCAGTACTTC.

Here the CDR3 reads CASSHTGSYGYTF. In DNA form, the CDR3 reads TGTGCCAGCTCACACACAGGGAGCTATGGCTACACCTTC. This chain links TRBV18 with TRBJ1-2, with a possible D match to TRBD1 (6 bases). The germline V and J ends were trimmed by 4 bases and 4 bases, with 10 bases remaining between them. Looked up from germline, CDR1 is KGHSH and CDR2 is LQKENI. The length of the CDR3 is 13 residues. The full variable domain, with the rest looked up from reference TRBV18 and TRBJ1-2, is NAGVMQNPRHLVRRRGQEARLRCSPMKGHSHVYWYRQLPEEGLKFMVYLQKENIIDESGMPKERFSAEFPKEGPSILRIQQVVRGDSAAYFCASSHTGSYGYTFGSGTRLTVV.

The chain has TRBV25-1 and TRBJ1-2, with D perhaps matching TRBD1 (6 bases). Germline V lookup: CDR1 MGHDK, CDR2 SYGVNS. The CDR3 spans 17 residues. V was trimmed by 1 base and J by 5 bases, leaving 20 bases between them. CDR3 loop: CASSEWVSGAESYGYTF. Here the CDR3 DNA reads TGTGCCAGCAGTGAATGGGTCTCGGGGGCTGAATCGTATGGCTACACCTTC.

CDR3 coding DNA: TGTGCCAGCAGCTTAGGACAGGGCCATCAGCCCCAGCATTTT. Translating gives CASSLGQGHQPQHF. The V gene is TRBV7-3, the J gene TRBJ1-5, with TRBD1 identical over 8 bases. The CDR3 length is 14 residues. The junction had 2 bases not matched to a gene; V was cut back by 2 bases and J by 5 bases. Germline-derived CDR1 and CDR2 are SGHTA and FQGTGA.

This chain uses TRBV11-3 with TRBJ2-3; TRBD2 is a possible D gene (6 bases). V lost 6 bases and J lost 2, with 18 bases in between. This CDR3 is 16 amino acids long. Germline V gene lookup returns CDR1 SGHNT and CDR2 YENEEA. CDR3 nucleotide sequence: TGTGCCAGCAGTGTAGGAGGGGCCTCTGCCACAGATACGCAGTATTTT. It yields the protein CASSVGGASATDTQYF.

The chain uses TRBV10-1 and TRBJ2-3, with D possibly being TRBD1 (6 bases). The CDR3 runs to 15 residues. Per germline, CDR1 WNHNN and CDR2 SYGVQD (reference sequence). V was shortened by 5 bases and J by 0 bases, with 12 bases between the two germline ends. The DNA of the CDR3 is TGCGCCAGCAGTACCTACAGGGCTAGCACAGATACGCAGTATTTT. Translation: CASSTYRASTDTQYF.

The chain has TRBV9 and TRBJ2-3; TRBD2 aligns across 8 bases. The J segment lost 4 bases and the V segment lost 2 bases, leaving 12 bases of the junction unmatched. The CDR3 length is 17 residues. Germline V lookup: CDR1 SGDLS, CDR2 YYNGEE. CDR3: CASSVPIGGGPADTQYF. CDR3 in DNA: TGTGCCAGCAGCGTCCCGATTGGCGGGGGGCCGGCAGATACGCAGTATTTT.

This clone was observed once. V gene TRBV10-3 combines with J gene TRBJ2-7, with 8 bases identical to TRBD1. The CDR3 is made up of 16 amino acids. Germline CDR1 and CDR2: ENHRY and SYGVKD. The V segment lost 3 bases and the J segment 0 bases; nucleotides outside the gene matches: 7. In nucleotides, the CDR3 is TGTGCCATCAGTGACGTCGGGACAGGACCCTCCTACGAGCAGTACTTC. This gives the protein CAISDVGTGPSYEQYF.

The V call is TRBV27, the J call TRBJ1-5, with no clear D. Germline V gene data show CDR1 as MNHEY and CDR2 as SMNVEV (reference sequence). The CDR3 runs 15 residues. Deletions cut 5 bases from V and 9 bases from J, with 20 bases between. The CDR3 sequence: CASSRVDTPRGPQHF. The CDR3 DNA reads as TGTGCCAGCAGTCGCGTCGACACACCCCGAGGGCCCCAGCATTTT.

The rearrangement uses TRBV6-1 and TRBJ2-7, with 9 bases aligning to TRBD1. The CDR3 spans 15 residues. Germline CDR1 reads MNHNS; CDR2 reads SASEGT. Trimming cost V 4 bases and J 2 bases; bases outside gene matches: 6. CDR3: CASSGGTGHAYEQYF. In DNA, the CDR3 is TGTGCCAGCAGTGGGGGGACAGGGCATGCCTACGAGCAGTACTTC.

V is TRBV10-2 and J is TRBJ2-3; either TRBD1 or TRBD2 may supply D (5 bases each). CDR3 length: 17 amino acids. Per germline, CDR1 WSHSY and CDR2 SAAADI. Trimming cost V 6 bases and J 1 base, with 20 bases left between them. The CDR3 sequence: CASRGVTQSWGTDTQYF. Written as DNA, the CDR3 is TGCGCCAGCAGGGGGGTGACTCAGTCGTGGGGCACAGATACGCAGTATTTT.

V is TRBV18 and J is TRBJ1-3; 8 nucleotides match TRBD1. Looked up from germline, CDR1 is KGHSH and CDR2 is LQKENI. With 1 base clipped from V and 0 bases from J, the junction kept 5 bases outside the gene matches. CDR3 size: 17 residues. CDR3 nucleotides: TGTGCCAGCTCACCACAAAAACAGGGGGTCTCTGGAAACACCATATATTTT. It translates to CASSPQKQGVSGNTIYF.

The chain employs TRBV7-3 and TRBJ2-1; 11 bases map to TRBD2. V shed 5 bases and J 6 bases; nucleotides not matched to a gene: 3. Germline V gene data show CDR1 as SGHTA and CDR2 as FQGTGA. The CDR3 consists of 14 residues. The CDR3 region has the DNA TGTGCCAGCAGCCCCGGACTAGCGGGCAATGAGCAGTTCTTC. It translates to CASSPGLAGNEQFF.

This clone has just a few counts. This sequence joins TRBV21-1 and TRBJ1-1. TRBV21-1 is assigned pseudogene status. This CDR3 comprises 11 residues. CDR3 sequence: CASRFRTEAFF. CDR3 in DNA: TGTGCCAGCAGGTTTCGCACTGAAGCTTTCTTT.

This chain links TRBV5-4 with TRBJ2-1; D is unclear. The ends were cut back, 4 bases at V and 4 bases at J, with 15 bases in the middle. The length of the CDR3 is 15 residues. Germline V gives CDR1 SGHNT, CDR2 YYREEE (reference sequence). CDR3 protein: CASSLHITKYNEQFF. CDR3 nucleotide sequence: TGTGCCAGCAGCCTCCACATTACTAAGTACAATGAGCAGTTCTTC.